The next 12 T cell receptor beta chains were all read from a single sample in a study of blood T cells in healthy people across ages. A J-beta primer mix and a sample-barcoded 5' primer were used in a second PCR of about 7 to 11 cycles. TCRdb reprocessed the 5' RACE reads via MiXCR and lists one record per CDR3 protein. The sample holds about 1.5 million distinct CDR3 sequences, 35% to 45% seen once. Material: blood. These receptors were obtained from a woman aged 18-29 years in good health.

The J gene is TRBJ2-1, the V gene TRBV6-1; tentative D call: TRBD2 (6 bases). V lost 2 bases, J lost 2 bases, and 13 bases lay in between. Germline lookup yields CDR1 MNHNS and CDR2 SASEGT. This CDR3 comprises 16 residues. CDR3 in amino acids: CASSERAGTTYNEQFF. DNA of the CDR3: TGTGCCAGCAGTGAACGGGCGGGAACGACCTACAATGAGCAGTTCTTC.

Regarding this clonotype: Germline is not matched at one junction end, which may reflect a read error. The chain employs TRBV14 and TRBJ2-7, with D tentatively TRBD2 (5 bases). Germline V CDR1 and CDR2: SGHDN, FVKESK. CDR3 length: 14 residues. CDR3 loop: CAGSQTSGSYEQYF. CDR3 nucleotides: TGTGCCGGCAGTCAAACCTCGGGGTCGTACGAGCAGTACTTC.

This clonotype was seen a handful of times. This rearrangement joins TRBV20-1 to TRBJ2-1, with D tentatively TRBD1 or TRBD2 (5 bases each). The CDR3 sequence is 13 residues long. CDR1 DFQATT and CDR2 SNEGSKA come from the germline V gene (reference sequence). The CDR3 region has the DNA TGCAGACCCGGGACCCGTGCCTTCAATGAGCAGTTCTTC. Translating gives CRPGTRAFNEQFF.

The chain couples TRBV10-3 to TRBJ1-5; D is unresolved. The length of the CDR3 is 16 residues. Per the germline V gene, CDR1 is ENHRY and CDR2 is SYGVKD. V was pared by 0 bases and J by 4 bases, with 13 bases between. CDR3 DNA sequence: TGTGCCATCAGTGAGTCGGTCGTAACAGAGAATCAGCCCCAGCATTTT. It yields the protein CAISESVVTENQPQHF.

The chain employs TRBV7-9 and TRBJ1-4, with 7 bases aligning to TRBD1. CDR3 length: 15 amino acids. Germline values: CDR1 SEHNR, CDR2 FQNEAQ (reference sequence). Trimming cost V 1 base and J 7 bases; bases outside gene matches: 6. Here the CDR3 DNA reads TGTGCCAGCAGCTTAGGAGGGGGCCGGATTGAAAAACTGTTTTTT. Protein sequence: CASSLGGGRIEKLFF.

This sequence joins TRBV4-3 and TRBJ1-1, with D perhaps matching TRBD1 (5 bases). The CDR3 is made up of 17 amino acids. Trimming stripped 0 bases from V and 3 bases from J, with 17 bases between. CDR1 LGHNA and CDR2 YSLEER come from the germline V gene. The CDR3 sequence is CASSQDRRRGWDTEAFF. The CDR3 coding sequence is TGCGCCAGCAGCCAAGATAGGCGACGGGGGTGGGACACTGAAGCTTTCTTT.

The DNA for the CDR3 is TGTGCTAGTGGTTTGACAGGGGGAAATCAGCCCCAGCATTTT. Translation: CASGLTGGNQPQHF. The chain has TRBV12-5 and TRBJ1-5, with 8 nucleotides matching TRBD1. V trimming: 2 bases; J trimming: 4 bases; junction bases outside the gene matches: 1. In germline, CDR1 is LGHNT, CDR2 FRNRAP. The CDR3 is made up of 14 amino acids.

This clonotype appeared a few times. V gene TRBV7-9 combines with J gene TRBJ1-5, with D perhaps matching TRBD1 (6 bases). This CDR3 has 16 amino acids. From germline, CDR1 is SEHNR and CDR2 FQNEAQ (reference sequence). The V gene lost 7 bases and the J gene lost 5 bases, with 21 bases spanning the gap. The CDR3 nucleotides read TGTGCCAGCACCGACTCAACCGGGACATTCGATCAGCCCCAGCATTTT. Its translation: CASTDSTGTFDQPQHF. Drawing the rest from reference TRBV7-9 and TRBJ1-5, the complete variable domain is DTGVSQNPRHKITKRGQNVTFRCDPISEHNRLYWYRQTLGQGPEFLTYFQNEAQLEKSRLLSDRFSAERPKGSFSTLEIQRTEQGDSAMYLCASTDSTGTFDQPQHFGDGTRLSIL.

The rearrangement uses TRBV19 and TRBJ1-2; tentative D call: TRBD1 (5 bases). This CDR3 comprises 14 residues. CDR1 is LNHDA and CDR2 is SQIVND in the germline V gene (reference sequence). Trimming stripped 3 bases from V and 7 bases from J, with 15 bases between. The CDR3 loop reads CASSIVGGGGGYTF. Written as DNA, the CDR3 is TGTGCCAGTAGTATTGTTGGGGGAGGTGGTGGCTACACCTTC.

V and J are TRBV9 and TRBJ2-2; no clear D gene. V was trimmed by 3 bases and J by 7 bases, leaving 16 bases between them. The CDR3 extends over 15 amino acids. Germline loops: CDR1 SGDLS, CDR2 YYNGEE. CDR3 in amino acids: CASSATKQIGGELFF. The CDR3 DNA reads TGTGCCAGCAGCGCAACCAAACAGATAGGCGGGGAGCTGTTTTTT.

The chain joins TRBV20-1 to TRBJ2-7; TRBD2 matches 7 bases. The end of the DNA fits TRBJ2-5 better, so the J call may be wrong. The CDR3 covers 17 residues. Germline V gene lookup returns CDR1 DFQATT and CDR2 SNEGSKA (reference sequence). CDR3 loop: CSASPDLRTSTLKTQYF. For the CDR3, the DNA is TGCAGTGCTAGTCCCGACCTTCGGACTAGTACCTTGAAGACCCAGTACTTC.

This clonotype has only a few counts. V and J are TRBV7-2 and TRBJ2-7; D perhaps matches TRBD1 (6 bases). The CDR3 totals 14 residues. The germline CDR1 and CDR2 sequences are SGHTA and FQGNSA. V was pared by 4 bases and J by 2 bases, with 12 bases between. In nucleotides, the CDR3 is TGTGCCAGCAGCTCGGGACACAACCCCTACGAGCAGTACTTC. Amino acid sequence: CASSSGHNPYEQYF.